These T cell receptor beta chains were read from a single sample in a study of cytomegalovirus exposure and HLA in healthy donors. Sequencing used immunoSEQ multiplex PCR; TCRdb keeps in-frame clones, though not all of them. The top ten hold roughly 20% of the sample, which has approximately 69,000 clones, 65% to 70% seen once. The source material was PBMCs. These receptors all stem from a man in his forties in good health and CMV-seropositive. Both conserved end residues are trimmed from each CDR3.

j_call cdr3_length v_call cdr3_aa
TRBJ1-5 13 TRBV19 ASSIRTVSNQPQH
TRBJ2-7 13 TRBV6-5 ASSYGWGGGYEQY
TRBJ2-3 16 TRBV30 AWTHLWGRGGHTDTQY
TRBJ1-2 12 TRBV28 ASSFTQGAGGYT
TRBJ1-1 9 TRBV20-1 SAPQVLKAF
TRBJ2-1 16 TRBV4-2 ASSQDLGVAGGLDEQF
TRBJ1-3 11 TRBV5-4 ASSPDRGNTIY
TRBJ2-5 13 TRBV6-1 ASSEFGAVLPTQY
TRBJ2-5 10 TRBV7-2 ASSLDSGTQY
TRBJ2-1 13 TRBV15 ATSHRDIGFNEQF
TRBJ1-5 11 TRBV6-5 ASSYSSYQPQH
NA 13 TRBV6-5 ASSYRDSGGYEQY
TRBJ1-1 12 TRBV7-2 ASSLDKWNRRAF
TRBJ1-4 12 TRBV7-2 ASSLGRANEKLF
TRBJ2-7 11 TRBV11-3 ASSLDTTYEQY
TRBJ1-6 14 TRBV19 ASMETSGQRNSPLH
TRBJ1-2 12 TRBV29-1 SVGGSTVGNGYT
TRBJ1-1 11 TRBV30 AGTGVVNTEAF
TRBJ1-6 12 TRBV2 ASKRDRDNSPLH
NA 13 TRBV29-1 SAQYGTGPSYEQY
TRBJ1-3 15 TRBV28 ASSFGGRGLFGNTIY
TRBJ2-3 12 TRBV5-1 ASSPPTSTDTQY
TRBJ2-2 13 TRBV7-2 ASSPTGLNTGELF
TRBJ1-1 11 TRBV6-1 ASSQGQGIEAF
TRBJ1-5 12 TRBV6-5 ASSTGTINQPQH
TRBJ1-6 13 TRBV27 ASSLYTGGNSPLH
TRBJ1-2 10 TRBV7-2 ASSQRQGGYT
TRBJ1-6 13 TRBV6-1 ASSPDSGQGSPLH
TRBJ2-2 13 TRBV27 ASSEGTTNTGELF
TRBJ1-1 12 TRBV28 ASRWTEGNTEAF
TRBJ2-5 12 TRBV6-5 ASSYSFSVKTQY
TRBJ1-4 10 TRBV28 ASRQVNEKLF
NA 11 TRBV30 AWSLGEGYEQY
TRBJ2-3 12 TRBV19 ASSIAGGADTQY
TRBJ2-7 13 TRBV30 AWSFGGQFSYEQY
TRBJ1-5 10 TRBV28 AARAGNQPQH